The clone carrying this T cell receptor (beta chain) was detected only once. CDR1 and CDR2 (germline): SGHNT, YENEEA. This CDR3 region has 15 residues. Trimming stripped 1 base from V and 2 bases from J, with 9 bases between. In the original workflow: Nucleated cell number was recorded as an estimate derived from reference gene primer amplification. Clones were sequenced by immunoSEQ multiplex PCR, and TCRdb holds only the in-frame ones, with some missing. The V and J calls and clone size were taken over from that table, and D and trimming were inferred from the DNA. The sample records about 180,000 clones, 89% being singletons. This entry comes from a study of blood T cell repertoires in COVID-19. Study context: Acute-phase and convalescent COVID-19 samples originated in the United States, Italy and Spain. PBMCs, B-cell-depleted T cells, or T cells were the source of the cDNA or gDNA that made up the material.

Individuals drawn from around 25 US areas were about 18 to 95 years old. The chain joins TRBV11-3 to TRBJ2-1, with D possibly matching TRBD1 (5 bases). The sequenced sample consisted of PBMCs or T cells enriched from blood (not recorded which). The TCR originated in a woman aged 40-49 years with acute COVID-19. CDR3 residues: CASSLAGKAYNEQFF. The CDR3 bases are TGTGCCAGCAGCTTAGCAGGGAAGGCCTACAATGAGCAGTTCTTC. The whole variable domain, remainder taken from reference TRBV11-3 and TRBJ2-1, is EAGVVQSPRYKIIEKKQPVAFWCNPISGHNTLYWYLQNLGQGPELLIRYENEEAVDDSQLPKDRFSAERLKGVDSTLKIQPAELGDSAVYLCASSLAGKAYNEQFFGPGTRLTVL.